The T cell receptor (beta chain) described here comes from a study of regulatory T cells in long-lasting Graves disease. Investigators prepared the TCR beta libraries by applying iRepertoire HTBI primers and Arm-PCR of CDR3 regions. TCRdb analysed the multiplex PCR reads with MiXCR anew, one entry per CDR3 protein. The sample lists about 470,000 distinct CDR3 sequences, roughly 20% occurring once. Indicated time point: persistent/refractory GD, antithyroid drugs over 5 years with positive TRAb. From PBMCs, RNA was extracted and then used to make the TCR library. Patients with Graves' disease were diagnosed by American Thyroid Association guidelines. Per the germline V gene, CDR1 is LGHDT and CDR2 is YNNKEL (reference sequence). The CDR3 loop spans 14 amino acids. The V end was cut by 5 bases, the J end by 3 bases, with 13 bases between. For this clonotype: Antigen specificity is unknown.

Whole-study results and caveats: Sample size, which was small, may have reduced accuracy. Shared public clonotypes totalled a few thousand in persistent patients, compared with around 880 in new patients. TRBV28, TRBJ1-2 and TRBJ2-5 were segments that persistent disease favored.

Source: peripheral blood mononuclear cells (PBMCs), taken when the disease was refractory, from a patient treated with antithyroid drugs. This receptor was obtained from a female donor with Graves disease. V gene TRBV3-1 combines with J gene TRBJ1-2, with D possibly being TRBD1 (5 bases). The CDR3 loop reads CASSSPGKDYGYTF. The CDR3 DNA sequence: TGTGCCAGCAGCTCTCCAGGGAAGGACTATGGCTACACCTTC.